A selection of T cell receptor beta chains follows, all from one sample in a study of CD8 T cell repertoires and HIV-1 epitope variants. Method: immunoSEQ multiplex PCR; TCRdb's copy keeps in-frame clones and lacks some. Among approximately 90,000 clones listed, roughly 77% were seen once. Sequences were obtained from uncultured baseline CD8+ T cells from peripheral blood mononuclear cells (PBMCs). These receptors originate from a male donor with HIV. Each CDR3 is given with its conserved first and last residue. The D gene is left open where the match is weak. Part of the rows lack a size; the others show once, few, many or a class for expanded clones.

clone_size	d_call	v_call	j_call	cdr3_nt	cdr3_aa
-	-	TRBV11-3	TRBJ1-1	TGTGCCAGCAGTTCAGAGGGAACTGAAGCTTTCTTT	CASSSEGTEAFF
-	-	TRBV5-1	TRBJ2-7	TGCGCCAGCAGCTTGGAATCGGGACAAGCCTACGAGCAGTACTTC	CASSLESGQAYEQYF
once	-	TRBV27	TRBJ1-6	TGTGCCAGCAGTTCAATCACAGGTTCTAATTCACCCCTCCACTTT	CASSSITGSNSPLHF
-	-	TRBV4-2	TRBJ2-5	TGTGCCAGCAGCCAAGGTCGGGAAGGCTCCAGGCGGACCCAGTACTTC	CASSQGREGSRRTQYF
-	-	TRBV7-8	TRBJ1-3	TGTGCCAGCAGTCCCATGGGAAACACCATATATTTT	CASSPMGNTIYF
once	-	TRBV5-4	TRBJ2-3	TGTGCCAGCAGCTTTAGAGGGCTCCCAGATACGCAGTATTTT	CASSFRGLPDTQYF
-	-	TRBV19	TRBJ1-5	TGTGCCAGTAGCCAGTTACGCAATCAGCCCCAGCATTTT	CASSQLRNQPQHF
-	-	TRBV7-9	TRBJ1-1	TGTGCCAGCAGCTTGACGGGCACTGAAGCTTTCTTT	CASSLTGTEAFF
-	-	TRBV5-6	TRBJ2-3	TGTGCCAGCAGCTACGACTTCCGCACAGATACGCAGTATTTT	CASSYDFRTDTQYF
-	TRBD2	TRBV6-5	TRBJ2-7	TGTGCCAGCAGCCCCATGGGGGGGGTTGGATACGAGCAGTACTTC	CASSPMGGVGYEQYF
-	-	TRBV28	TRBJ2-7	TGTGCCAGCAGTTTACCCTTAGCGTCGGACTACGAGCAGTACTTC	CASSLPLASDYEQYF
-	-	TRBV30	TRBJ1-3	TGTGCCTGGAGTTCAATGTATCGAGCGAATTGGGCTGGATCTGGAAACACCATATATTTT	CAWSSMYRANWAGSGNTIYF
-	-	TRBV5-1	TRBJ1-6	TGCGCCAGCAGCTTGTGGGCAGCCTCTAGCTCCTATAATTCACCCCTCCACTTT	CASSLWAASSSYNSPLHF
-	-	TRBV7-9	TRBJ1-1	TGTGCCAGCAGCTTAGATCACTTTTTAACAGGGCCAACGAACACTGAAGCTTTCTTT	CASSLDHFLTGPTNTEAFF
many	-	TRBV28	TRBJ1-2	TGTGCCAGCAGCTTGCCACAGTCTAACTATGGCTACACCTTC	CASSLPQSNYGYTF
few	TRBD1	TRBV25-1	TRBJ1-2	TGTGCCAGCAGACTGACAGGGAACTATGGCTACACCTTC	CASRLTGNYGYTF
-	-	TRBV6-5	TRBJ1-2	TGTGCCAGCAGTATGACGGTGGGGGGCTACACCTTC	CASSMTVGGYTF
-	TRBD2	TRBV5-1	TRBJ2-7	TGCGCCAGCAGCTTGGAGGGCTCACTAGCGGGAGTAGGAGAGCAGTACTTC	CASSLEGSLAGVGEQYF
once	-	TRBV27	TRBJ2-1	TGTGCCAGCAGTCCCCTAGTAGGTGAGCAGTTCTTC	CASSPLVGEQFF
-	TRBD1	TRBV7-3	TRBJ1-1	TGTGCCAGCAGCCGCGGGACAGGGGGTCCTAACACTGAAGCTTTCTTT	CASSRGTGGPNTEAFF
-	-	TRBV5-1	TRBJ2-5	TGCGCCAGCAGCTTGGTAGGGGACCAAGAGACCCAGTACTTC	CASSLVGDQETQYF
-	-	TRBV28	TRBJ2-1	TGTGCCAGCAGTTTTGTTGAGCAGTTCTTC	CASSFVEQFF
-	-	TRBV6-6	TRBJ2-1	TGTGCCACCGGGGCGCAGAATAAGGGGCACAATGAGCAGTTCTTC	CATGAQNKGHNEQFF
once	-	TRBV6-1	TRBJ2-7	TGTGCCAGCAGCGAAGGGGGGCACGAGCAGTACTTC	CASSEGGHEQYF
few	TRBD1	TRBV10-3	TRBJ2-6	TGTGCCATCAGTTCGCCGGGACAGTTTTCTCGAGGGGCCAACGTCCTGACTTTC	CAISSPGQFSRGANVLTF
-	-	TRBV18	TRBJ1-2	TGTGCCAGCTCACCATCGGTCGAGGCCGGCAACTATGGCTACACCTTC	CASSPSVEAGNYGYTF
few	TRBD1	TRBV6-4	TRBJ2-7	TGTGCCAGCAGTGACCCGTGTCCTAGGGGGCGAATCACCTACGAGCAGTACTTC	CASSDPCPRGRITYEQYF
few	-	TRBV27	TRBJ2-7	TGTGCCAGCAGTTATACTTCCTCCTACGAGCAGTACTTC	CASSYTSSYEQYF
once	-	TRBV9	TRBJ2-7	TGTGCCAGCAGCCCCCGGCCCGGGGGTTCGTACGAGCAGTACTTC	CASSPRPGGSYEQYF
-	-	TRBV9	TRBJ1-2	TGTGCCAGCAGCGCTCAAACGACAGTCTCACTAAAAGACTATGGCTACACCTTC	CASSAQTTVSLKDYGYTF
-	-	TRBV9	TRBJ2-5	TGTGCCAGCAGCGTAAGCGGCATCCAAGAGACCCAGTACTTC	CASSVSGIQETQYF
-	-	TRBV6-5	TRBJ1-2	TGTGCCACAGAAACCAGGGGTTCGGGTGGCTACACCTTC	CATETRGSGGYTF
-	-	TRBV5-8	TRBJ2-2	TGTGCCAGCAGCCGCCCACAGGGAACGAACACCGGGGAGCTGTTTTTT	CASSRPQGTNTGELFF
few	-	TRBV5-1	TRBJ1-4	TGCGCCAGCAGCTTGGACAGTAATGAAAAACTGTTTTTT	CASSLDSNEKLFF
-	TRBD1	TRBV6-5	TRBJ1-4	TGTGCCAGCAGTAGGGACAGGGGGAACGAAAAACTGTTTTTT	CASSRDRGNEKLFF
-	-	TRBV11-2	TRBJ2-5	TGTGCCAGCAGCCATACGGAAACCCAGTACTTC	CASSHTETQYF
-	-	TRBV7-2	TRBJ2-1	TGTGCCAGCAGCTTAGCAGCGGGTTTCAATGAGCAGTTCTTC	CASSLAAGFNEQFF
-	TRBD2	TRBV6-5	TRBJ2-1	TGTGCCAGCACCCGGGAGGGTTACAATGAGCAGTTCTTC	CASTREGYNEQFF
-	-	TRBV18	TRBJ1-1	TGTGCCAGCTCACTAACCCGGGGAGTCATGAACACTGAAGCTTTCTTT	CASSLTRGVMNTEAFF
once	-	TRBV6-5	TRBJ1-4	TGTGCCAGCAGTTACAATTATGCCCCTGGAGAAAAACTGTTTTTT	CASSYNYAPGEKLFF
-	-	TRBV7-2	TRBJ1-4	TGTGCCAGCAGCTTAGACAGGGAGGAAAAACTGTTTTTT	CASSLDREEKLFF
-	-	TRBV27	TRBJ2-7	TGTGCCAGCAGTGATCCTCGGGGCGGCGAGCAGTACTTC	CASSDPRGGEQYF
-	TRBD1	TRBV5-1	TRBJ2-2	TGCGCCAGCAGCCGGGACAGGGGTTACACCGGGGAGCTGTTTTTT	CASSRDRGYTGELFF
-	-	TRBV29-1	TRBJ2-3	TGCAGCGTTGTCCTCAGGGGAGATACGCAGTATTTT	CSVVLRGDTQYF
-	TRBD1	TRBV7-2	TRBJ2-7	TGTGCCAGCAGGGATGGGGACAGGGGGCACTACGAGCAGTACTTC	CASRDGDRGHYEQYF
-	TRBD1	TRBV7-9	TRBJ2-7	TGTGCCAGCAGCCTGCTCCCCGGACAGGGGCTCTCCTACGAGCAGTACTTC	CASSLLPGQGLSYEQYF
-	-	TRBV4-3	TRBJ2-2	TGCGCCAGCAGCCAGTGGGCAGGGCGGGATACCGGGGAGCTGTTTTTT	CASSQWAGRDTGELFF
few	-	TRBV29-1	TRBJ1-5	TGCAGCGCTATACAGCCAAATCAGCCCCAGCATTTT	CSAIQPNQPQHF
-	-	TRBV2	TRBJ2-1	TGTGCCAGCAGTGAGGGGAGGGGGCGCTACAATGAGCAGTTCTTC	CASSEGRGRYNEQFF
-	-	TRBV13	TRBJ1-2	TGTGCCAGCAGCTTTGACAGGAGCTACGGCTACACCTTC	CASSFDRSYGYTF
-	-	TRBV28	TRBJ2-5	TGTGCCAGCAGTTTCCCTTTGGGAGAGACCCAGTACTTC	CASSFPLGETQYF
few	-	TRBV5-1	TRBJ2-7	TGCGCCAGCAGCTTCGAAAGAGGGGGCGAGCAGTACTTC	CASSFERGGEQYF
few	-	TRBV7-2	TRBJ1-1	TGTGCCAGCAGCGTGGGAGGGGTGGAAACTGAAGCTTTCTTT	CASSVGGVETEAFF